The source of this T cell receptor (beta chain) is a study of T cell responses to AZD1222 COVID-19 vaccine. Study-level findings and limits: Spike-specific TCR breadth and depth were elevated following two AZD1222 doses. Close to half of all spike-specific TCRs reportedly target regions of the variants that are unmutated.

From germline, CDR1 is SNHLY and CDR2 FYNNEI. V dropped 8 bases and J dropped 4 bases, with 14 bases sitting between them. This CDR3 has 13 residues. Remarks on this clone: Its antigen is not identified.

Data came from immunoSEQ multiplex PCR; TCRdb stores just in-frame clones and leaves some out. This table has approximately 110,000 clones, roughly 90% appearing once. The rearrangement uses TRBV2 and TRBJ1-1; tentative D call: TRBD1 (5 bases). The sequences come from peripheral blood, collected on day 0 of AZD1222 vaccination. The clonotype originates from an adult in good health. CDR3 nucleotides: TGTGCCAGCCTTAGGGGTGTAGGCACTGAAGCTTTCTTT. This gives the protein CASLRGVGTEAFF. The full variable domain, with the rest looked up from reference TRBV2 and TRBJ1-1, is EPEVTQTPSHQVTQMGQEVILRCVPISNHLYFYWYRQILGQKVEFLVSFYNNEISEKSEIFDDQFSVERPDGSNFTLKIRSTKLEDSAMYFCASLRGVGTEAFFGQGTRLTVV.